Listed below are T cell receptor beta chains from one sample, sequenced in a study of low-dose radiotherapy and immunotherapy resistance in tumors. TCRdb passed the reads through MiXCR, listing each CDR3 protein once. The sample has under 75,000 distinct CDR3 sequences, about 25% seen once. This specimen consisted of PBMCs, obtained after low-dose radiotherapy plus immunotherapy. The receptors originated from a male donor with prostate cancer. Each CDR3 is given with its conserved first and last residue. The order of the fields is D gene, clone size, V gene, J gene, CDR3 DNA, CDR3 protein. The D gene is left open where the match is weak. The size entry is marked missing in some rows and otherwise reads once, few, many or a size class.

-	few	TRBV7-3	TRBJ2-1	TGTGCCAGCAGCCCCGGTGGGTTTCGTGAGCAGTTCTTC	CASSPGGFREQFF
TRBD1	-	TRBV29-1	TRBJ1-2	TGCAGCGTTGAGGGGGGACAGGGGGCTCGAGGCTACACCTTC	CSVEGGQGARGYTF
-	few	TRBV20-1	TRBJ2-7	TGCAGTGCTGCCCTTTCCTACGAGCAGTACTTC	CSAALSYEQYF
-	many	TRBV30	TRBJ1-6	TGTGCCTGGTGCGTTGCCTCCAGTCCAAATTCACCCCTCCACTTT	CAWCVASSPNSPLHF
-	-	TRBV9	TRBJ1-4	TGTGCCAGCAGCGCGGGTGGGAATGAAAAACTGTTTTTT	CASSAGGNEKLFF
-	-	TRBV7-8	TRBJ2-3	TGTGCCAGCAGGTCTCCGCCCTCAATGCAGTATTTT	CASRSPPSMQYF
TRBD2	many	TRBV5-1	TRBJ2-1	TGCGCCAGCAGCTTGTCGCCTAGCGGATCCATTAATGAGCAGTTCTTC	CASSLSPSGSINEQFF
TRBD1	-	TRBV6-6	TRBJ1-1	TGTGCCAGCAGTGACACTACAGGGGCTCAAGCTTTCTTT	CASSDTTGAQAFF
-	many	TRBV28	TRBJ2-5	TGTGCCAGCAGTTCCGGGACTCAGGAGACCCAGTACTTC	CASSSGTQETQYF
-	many	TRBV10-3	TRBJ2-5	TGTGCCATCACGGAAAGCCTGGGGGAGACCCAGTACTTC	CAITESLGETQYF
-	once	TRBV29-1	TRBJ2-2	-	CSAKPGGTPGSCFF
TRBD1	-	TRBV5-1	TRBJ2-2	TGCGCCAGCAGCTTGGCCGGGACAGGGAACCTCGGGGAGCTGTTTTTT	CASSLAGTGNLGELFF
TRBD2	-	TRBV20-1	TRBJ2-4	TGCAGTGCTAGAGCCGGGACTAGCGCTAACATTCAGTACTTC	CSARAGTSANIQYF
-	many	TRBV12-3/TRBV12-4	TRBJ1-4	TGTGCCAGCAGTTTTTCGGGCAGTTCAAATGAAAAACTGTTTTTT	CASSFSGSSNEKLFF
-	-	TRBV11-2	TRBJ1-2	TGTGCCAGCAGGCCGACAGCGGGAGGTGGCTACACCTTC	CASRPTAGGGYTF
-	-	TRBV5-4	TRBJ2-7	TGTGCCAGCAGCGCCGGACAGTCCTACGAGCAGTACTTC	CASSAGQSYEQYF
-	many	TRBV20-1	TRBJ2-1	TGCAGTGCTAGAGAGATGGGAAGTGGCTTGGGGTTCAATGAGCAGTTCTTC	CSAREMGSGLGFNEQFF
-	-	TRBV29-1	TRBJ1-2	TGCAGCGTTGAGCCGACAGGAAGTTATGGCTACACCTTC	CSVEPTGSYGYTF
TRBD1	many	TRBV4-1	TRBJ1-1	TGCGCCAGCAGCCCGGGGGTCGGGACAGGGGACACTGAAGCTTTCTTT	CASSPGVGTGDTEAFF
-	-	TRBV16	TRBJ2-7	TGTGCCAGCAGCAGGGTAAGGCCCTACGAGCAGTACTTC	CASSRVRPYEQYF
-	many	TRBV7-9	TRBJ2-7	TGTGCCAGCAGCATATCCAGGGGTCTCGAGCAGTACTTC	CASSISRGLEQYF
TRBD2	-	TRBV3-1	TRBJ2-1	TGTGCCAGCAGCCCCCGGACTAGCAATGAGCAGTTCTTC	CASSPRTSNEQFF
-	many	TRBV2	TRBJ2-7	TGTGCCAGCAGCCAAGACAGATCCGGGGGATACGAGCAGTACTTC	CASSQDRSGGYEQYF
TRBD1	many	TRBV30	TRBJ1-3	TGTGCCTGGGGGACAGTTGGAAACACCATATATTTT	CAWGTVGNTIYF
-	many	TRBV6-8	TRBJ2-5	TGTGCCAGCACCGAGACTGGGCAAGAGACCCAGTACTTC	CASTETGQETQYF
TRBD1	many	TRBV6-6	TRBJ2-3	TGTGCCAGCACCACCCGCGGGCGGGACAGGGTTCCAGATACGCAGTATTTT	CASTTRGRDRVPDTQYF
-	many	TRBV29-1	TRBJ1-4	TGCAGCGTTGTGTATCGAGCTAATGAAAAACTGTTTTTT	CSVVYRANEKLFF
-	many	TRBV4-3	TRBJ2-2	TGCGCCAGCAGCCAAGAACTAGCTTCGAACACCGGGGAGCTGTTTTTT	CASSQELASNTGELFF
TRBD2	many	TRBV19	TRBJ2-1	TGTGCCAGTAGACGGGGGGGCCCTCAGTTCTTC	CASRRGGPQFF
TRBD1	many	TRBV23-1	TRBJ2-1	TGCGCCAGCAGTCAAGCCATCAGGGGGTCCTCTTACAATGAGCAGTTCTTC	CASSQAIRGSSYNEQFF
-	few	TRBV9	TRBJ1-1	TGTGCCAGCAGCGTAGGACAGGCGGGCACTGAAGCTTTCTTT	CASSVGQAGTEAFF
TRBD2	-	TRBV2	TRBJ2-3	TGTGCCAGCAGTGGAAGTAGCGGGGGTAGCACAGATACGCAGTATTTT	CASSGSSGGSTDTQYF
-	-	TRBV4-1	TRBJ2-7	TGCGCCAGCAGCCAAGATCTGATGAACGGCGAGCAGTACTTC	CASSQDLMNGEQYF
-	many	TRBV5-1	TRBJ2-7	TGCGCCAGCAGCTTCACAGAGCTTACCTACGAGCAGTACTTC	CASSFTELTYEQYF
-	-	TRBV24-1	TRBJ2-5	TGTGCCACCAGTGATGCGGTACTAGAGACCCAGTACTTC	CATSDAVLETQYF
TRBD2	-	TRBV15	TRBJ2-1	TGTGCCACCAGCAGCGGGAGGGAGCAGTTCTTC	CATSSGREQFF